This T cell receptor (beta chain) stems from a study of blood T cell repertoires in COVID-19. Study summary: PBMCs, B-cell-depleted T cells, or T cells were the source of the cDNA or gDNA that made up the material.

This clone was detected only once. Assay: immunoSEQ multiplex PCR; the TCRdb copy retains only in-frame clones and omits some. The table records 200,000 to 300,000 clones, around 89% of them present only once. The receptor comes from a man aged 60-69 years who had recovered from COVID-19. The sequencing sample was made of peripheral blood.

CDR3 nucleotides: TGCGCCAGCAGGACCGGGACTAGGGTGCCCCAAGAGACCCAGTACTTC. Protein product: CASRTGTRVPQETQYF. The rearrangement uses TRBV5-1 and TRBJ2-5; 8 bases agree with TRBD2. V was pared by 5 bases and J by 1 base, with 10 bases of the junction left unmatched. The germline gives CDR1 SGHRS, CDR2 YFSETQ. CDR3 length: 16 amino acids.